This TCR beta chain originates from a study of blood T cell repertoires in COVID-19. Study-level information: COVID-19 samples collected from the United States, Italy and Spain covered acute and convalescent phases.

The CDR3 runs to 13 residues. The V gene lost 6 bases and the J gene lost 6 bases, with 14 bases spanning the gap. In germline, CDR1 is SGHVS, CDR2 FQNEAQ. TCRdb keeps only in-frame clones here, not all; method: immunoSEQ multiplex PCR. The repertoire holds a few hundred thousand clones, with 75% to 85% as singletons. This receptor was identified in a woman aged 40 to 50 with acute COVID-19. The chain has TRBV7-8 and TRBJ1-1; D might be TRBD1 (6 bases). Sequenced input: PBMCs or T cells enriched from blood (not recorded which). CDR3 nucleotides: TGTGCCAGCAGTACAGGGAGTAGGGCTGAAGCTTTCTTT. This encodes CASSTGSRAEAFF.